These T cell receptor beta chains were read from a single sample in a study of T cell repertoires in aging, cancer and after chemotherapy. Using its own MiXCR run on the multiplex PCR reads, TCRdb lists one record per CDR3 protein. The sample lists about 2,500 distinct CDR3 sequences; 24% were seen once. Specimen: blood. Every receptor here comes from a human donor with a solid tumor. Each CDR3 is given with its conserved first and last residue. A D gene is named only where the DNA matches it firmly. Size is omitted from some rows. Given values are once, few, many or a class for expanded clones.

V gene,clone size,J gene,D gene,CDR3 DNA,CDR3 protein
TRBV12-3/TRBV12-4,few,TRBJ2-7,TRBD2,TGTGCCAGCAGTCCAACCCTAGCGGGAGGGGGCGAGCAGTACTTC,CASSPTLAGGGEQYF
TRBV5-1,NA,TRBJ2-1,TRBD1,TGCGCCAGCAGCGTCCTACAGGGGGGTAACAATGAGCAGTTCTTC,CASSVLQGGNNEQFF
TRBV19,few,TRBJ2-1,NA,TGTGCCAGTAGTATACGAGACTCTGAATACAATGAGCAGTTCTTC,CASSIRDSEYNEQFF
TRBV4-3,NA,TRBJ2-5,NA,TGCGCCAGCAGCCCGACGATACCGGGAGATCAAGAGACCCAGTACTTC,CASSPTIPGDQETQYF
TRBV7-3,NA,TRBJ2-1,TRBD2,TGTGCCAGCAGCCAGACTAGCGGGACCGTTGATGAGCAGTTCTTC,CASSQTSGTVDEQFF
TRBV14,NA,TRBJ1-3,NA,TGTGCCAGCAGCCAAGTGGTGGGAGGGGCTGGAAACACCATATATTTT,CASSQVVGGAGNTIYF
TRBV6-2/TRBV6-3,NA,TRBJ1-6,NA,TGTGCCAGCACCAAGGGTCGGTTTAATTCACCCCTCCACTTT,CASTKGRFNSPLHF
TRBV6-5,medium-sized,TRBJ2-5,NA,TGTGCCAGCAGCACCGGCCCGGACTCGCGTGAGACCCAGTACTTC,CASSTGPDSRETQYF
TRBV10-3,few,TRBJ2-1,TRBD1,TGTGCCACCCGGGGGACAGGGTTGATGTGGTCCTACAATGAGCAGTTCTTC,CATRGTGLMWSYNEQFF
TRBV12-5,few,TRBJ2-7,NA,TGTGCTAGTGGTTTGAGTGGGAACTCCTACGAGCAGTACTTC,CASGLSGNSYEQYF
TRBV7-6,large,TRBJ2-1,NA,TGTGCCAGCAGCTCCCCTGAGAGGGCCTTAGCCTACAATGAGCAGTTCTTC,CASSSPERALAYNEQFF
TRBV6-6,large,TRBJ1-6,NA,TGTGCCAGCAGTTACGGGACAAGCAGAAATTCACCCCTCCACTTT,CASSYGTSRNSPLHF